A single sample gave rise to the 7 T cell receptor beta chains below, sequenced in a study of blood T cell repertoires in COVID-19. Here immunoSEQ multiplex PCR was the method, and the copy in TCRdb shows in-frame clones only, minus some. The sample shows fewer than 110,000 clones, almost 90% of them seen only once. The sequencing input was peripheral blood. The receptors derive from a human donor in a cohort sampled during active COVID-19.

The chain is built from TRBV7-9 and TRBJ1-2; D may be TRBD1 (6 bases). Per the germline V gene, CDR1 is SEHNR and CDR2 is FQNEAQ (reference sequence). The CDR3 has 15 amino acids. The germline V and J ends were trimmed by 2 bases and 6 bases, with 16 bases remaining between them. Written as DNA, the CDR3 is TGTGCCAGCAGCTTAACGGCCAGGGGTAGAGATGGCTACACCTTC. This translates into CASSLTARGRDGYTF. Full variable domain (missing parts from reference TRBV7-9 and TRBJ1-2): DTGVSQNPRHKITKRGQNVTFRCDPISEHNRLYWYRQTLGQGPEFLTYFQNEAQLEKSRLLSDRFSAERPKGSFSTLEIQRTEQGDSAMYLCASSLTARGRDGYTFGSGTRLTVV.

The V gene is TRBV7-7, the J gene TRBJ2-2, with 7 bases that match TRBD1. V shed 4 bases and J 3 bases; nucleotides not matched to a gene: 5. CDR1 and CDR2 from the germline V gene are SSHAT and FNYEAQ (reference sequence). This CDR3 spans 15 amino acids. The CDR3 sequence is CASSSTGSDTGELFF. In nucleotides, the CDR3 is TGTGCCAGCAGCTCGACAGGGTCGGACACCGGGGAGCTGTTTTTT.

The chain has TRBV5-1 and TRBJ2-6, with a weak D call TRBD1 (5 bases). V lost 0 bases and J lost 2, with 12 bases in between. This CDR3 spans 17 amino acids. The germline V gene encodes CDR1 SGHRS and CDR2 YFSETQ. The CDR3 loop is CASSLGGSSPGANVLTF. For the CDR3, the DNA is TGCGCCAGCAGCTTGGGGGGCTCATCCCCTGGGGCCAACGTCCTGACTTTC.

CDR3 DNA: TGTGCCAGCTCACCACCGTTTGGGCAGGAGGATTACGAGCAGTACTTC. Residues: CASSPPFGQEDYEQYF. The chain carries TRBV18 and TRBJ2-7; TRBD2 is a possible D gene (5 bases). Trimming cost V 0 bases and J 4 bases, with 16 bases left between them. This CDR3 is 16 amino acids long. The germline gives CDR1 KGHSH, CDR2 LQKENI. The full variable domain, in which reference TRBV18 and TRBJ2-7 provide the parts outside the CDR3, is NAGVMQNPRHLVRRRGQEARLRCSPMKGHSHVYWYRQLPEEGLKFMVYLQKENIIDESGMPKERFSAEFPKEGPSILRIQQVVRGDSAAYFCASSPPFGQEDYEQYFGPGTRLTVT.

The chain has TRBV23-1 and TRBJ2-7; D might be TRBD1 (5 bases). TRBV23-1 is an ORF; its function is uncertain. The V end lost 4 bases, the J end lost 1 base, and 11 bases lay between the germline ends. This CDR3 is 14 amino acids long. The CDR3 DNA follows: TGCGCCAGCAGTCCACCCCAGGGTTCCTACGAGCAGTACTTC. This codes for CASSPPQGSYEQYF.

This clone showed up just a few times. The CDR3 DNA follows: TGTGCCAGCAGCATTAATAAGGCAGGCTCTCCTGGAAACACCATATATTTT. This encodes CASSINKAGSPGNTIYF. This chain links TRBV7-9 with TRBJ1-3; D is ambiguous. V was cut by 5 bases and J by 2 bases, with 19 bases left in between. CDR1 and CDR2 (germline): SEHNR, FQNEAQ (reference sequence). This CDR3 region has 17 residues.

The rearrangement uses TRBV3-1 (or the pseudogene TRBV3-2) and TRBJ2-1; D is undetermined. Looked up from germline, CDR1 is LGHDT and CDR2 is YNNKEL (reference sequence). V gave up 4 bases and J gave up 1 base, with 11 bases separating them. This CDR3 has 15 amino acids. The DNA of the CDR3 is TGTGCCAGCAGCCTTTTACCTAGTTCCTACAATGAGCAGTTCTTC. Protein sequence: CASSLLPSSYNEQFF.